This TCR beta chain stems from a study of T cell responses to AZD1222 COVID-19 vaccine. Overall study results and limits: Samples come after the peak T cell response, not at day 14.

Of note for this clone: Its antigen is unidentified.

The method was immunoSEQ multiplex PCR; TCRdb's version includes in-frame clones alone and lacks a portion of them. The data contain over 150,000 clones, about 87% of them singletons. The CDR3 loop spans 17 amino acids. Germline V CDR1 and CDR2: SGHAT, FQNNGV. Trimming removed 5 bases from V and 0 bases from J; junction bases left unmatched: 8. This TCR was recovered from an adult in good health. The J gene is TRBJ2-5, the V gene TRBV11-2, with 11 bases identical to TRBD2. Sequenced here: peripheral blood, sampled on day 0 of AZD1222 vaccination. This chain's CDR3 is CASSRTSGGRYQETQYF. Written as DNA, the CDR3 is TGTGCCAGCAGCAGAACTAGCGGGGGCCGGTACCAAGAGACCCAGTACTTC. Full variable domain (outside the CDR3, taken from reference TRBV11-2 and TRBJ2-5): EAGVAQSPRYKIIEKRQSVAFWCNPISGHATLYWYQQILGQGPKLLIQFQNNGVVDDSQLPKDRFSAERLKGVDSTLKIQPAKLEDSAVYLCASSRTSGGRYQETQYFGPGTRLLVL.